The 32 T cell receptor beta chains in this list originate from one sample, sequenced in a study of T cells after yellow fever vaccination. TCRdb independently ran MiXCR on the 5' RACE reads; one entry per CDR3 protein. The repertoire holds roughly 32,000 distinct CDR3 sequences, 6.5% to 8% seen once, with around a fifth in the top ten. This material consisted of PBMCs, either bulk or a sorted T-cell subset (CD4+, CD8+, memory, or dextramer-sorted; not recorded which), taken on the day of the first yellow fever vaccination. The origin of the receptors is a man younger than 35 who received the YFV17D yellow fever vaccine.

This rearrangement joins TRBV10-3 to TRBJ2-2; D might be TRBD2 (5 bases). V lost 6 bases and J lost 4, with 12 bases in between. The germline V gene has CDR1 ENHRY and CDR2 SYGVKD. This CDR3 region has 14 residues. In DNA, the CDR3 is TGTGCCATCAGACGGTCTGAGGGCACCGGGGAGCTGTTTTTT. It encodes CAIRRSEGTGELFF.

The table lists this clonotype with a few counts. The CDR3 coding sequence is TGTGCCAGCAGCCAGGACAGGGGCACTGAAGCTTTCTTT. This gives the protein CASSQDRGTEAFF. This chain uses TRBV11-1 with TRBJ1-1; 9 positions match TRBD1. Trimming cost V 5 bases and J 4 bases; bases outside gene matches: 2. This CDR3 region has 13 residues. From germline, CDR1 is SGHAT and CDR2 FQDESV (reference sequence).

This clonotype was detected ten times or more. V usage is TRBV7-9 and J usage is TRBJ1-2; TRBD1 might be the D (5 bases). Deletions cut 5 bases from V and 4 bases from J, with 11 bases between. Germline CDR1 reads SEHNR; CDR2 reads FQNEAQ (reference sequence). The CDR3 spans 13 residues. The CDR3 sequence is CASSQTEIYGYTF. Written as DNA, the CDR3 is TGTGCCAGCAGCCAGACAGAGATCTATGGCTACACCTTC. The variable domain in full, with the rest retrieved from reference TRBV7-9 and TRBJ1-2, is DTGVSQNPRHKITKRGQNVTFRCDPISEHNRLYWYRQTLGQGPEFLTYFQNEAQLEKSRLLSDRFSAERPKGSFSTLEIQRTEQGDSAMYLCASSQTEIYGYTFGSGTRLTVV.

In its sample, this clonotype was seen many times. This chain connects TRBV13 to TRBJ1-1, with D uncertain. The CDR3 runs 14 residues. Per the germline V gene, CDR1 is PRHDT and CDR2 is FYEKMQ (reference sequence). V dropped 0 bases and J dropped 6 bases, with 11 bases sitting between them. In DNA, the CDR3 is TGTGCCAGCAGCTTAGGGGACCGGAAGTCTGAAGCTTTCTTT. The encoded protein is CASSLGDRKSEAFF.

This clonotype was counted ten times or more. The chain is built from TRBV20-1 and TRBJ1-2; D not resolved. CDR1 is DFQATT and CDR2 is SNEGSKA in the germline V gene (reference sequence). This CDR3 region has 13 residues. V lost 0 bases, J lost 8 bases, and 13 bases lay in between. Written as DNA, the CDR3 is TGCAGTGCTAGAGAAGCGGGATACGAGGGCTACACCTTC. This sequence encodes CSAREAGYEGYTF.

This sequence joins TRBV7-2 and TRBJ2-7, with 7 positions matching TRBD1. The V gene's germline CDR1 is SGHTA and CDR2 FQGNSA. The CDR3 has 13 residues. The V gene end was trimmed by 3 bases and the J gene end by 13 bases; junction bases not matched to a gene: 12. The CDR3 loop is CASSFSYRDSLYV. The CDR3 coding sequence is TGTGCCAGCAGCTTCTCTTATCGGGACAGCCTTTACGTC.

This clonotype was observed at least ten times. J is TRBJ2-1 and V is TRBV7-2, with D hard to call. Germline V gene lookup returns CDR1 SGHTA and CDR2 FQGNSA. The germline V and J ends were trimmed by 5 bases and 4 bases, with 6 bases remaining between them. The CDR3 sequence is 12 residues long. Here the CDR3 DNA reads TGTGCCAGCAGCCGAACTTACAATGAGCAGTTCTTC. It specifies CASSRTYNEQFF.

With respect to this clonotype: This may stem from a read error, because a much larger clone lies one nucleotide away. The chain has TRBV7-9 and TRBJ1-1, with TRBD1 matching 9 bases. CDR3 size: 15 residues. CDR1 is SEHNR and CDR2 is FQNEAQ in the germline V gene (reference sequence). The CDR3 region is CASSPVRDRATAAFF. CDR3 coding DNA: TGTGCCAGCAGCCCCGTACGGGACAGGGCAACTGCAGCTTTCTTT.

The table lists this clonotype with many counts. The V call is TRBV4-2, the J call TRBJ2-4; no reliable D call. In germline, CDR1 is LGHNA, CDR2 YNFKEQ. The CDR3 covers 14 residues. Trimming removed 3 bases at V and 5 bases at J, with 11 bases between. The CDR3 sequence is CASSHEWVQNIQYF. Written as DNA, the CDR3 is TGTGCCAGCAGCCACGAATGGGTCCAAAACATTCAGTACTTC.

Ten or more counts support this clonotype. CDR3 loop: CASSLHPGRYEQYV. The CDR3 DNA reads TGTGCCAGCAGCTTACACCCAGGGCGCTACGAGCAGTACGTC. This chain joins TRBV7-3 and TRBJ2-7; weak D call: TRBD1 (5 bases). V was clipped by 2 bases and J by 3 bases, with 11 bases between them. The CDR3 is 14 residues long. Per germline, CDR1 SGHTA and CDR2 FQGTGA.

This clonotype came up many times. CDR3 coding DNA: TGTGCCTGCAAAATTTACAGGTTTCAAGGGGTGCTATTCACCGGGGAGCTGTTTTTT. This codes for CACKIYRFQGVLFTGELFF. This chain uses TRBV12-3 or TRBV12-4 with TRBJ2-2, with a weak D call TRBD1 (5 bases). Trimming cost V 11 bases and J 4 bases, with 32 bases left between them. The CDR3 runs to 19 residues.

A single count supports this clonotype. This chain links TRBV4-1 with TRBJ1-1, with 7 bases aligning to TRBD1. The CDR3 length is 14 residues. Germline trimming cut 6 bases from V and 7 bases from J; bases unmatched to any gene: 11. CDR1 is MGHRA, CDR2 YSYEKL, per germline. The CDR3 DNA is TGCGCCAGCAGGCAACCCGGGACAGCAGGTGAAGCTTTCTTT. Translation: CASRQPGTAGEAFF.

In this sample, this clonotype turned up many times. CDR3 amino acids: CASSLKQGRNTGELFF. The CDR3 DNA reads as TGTGCCAGCAGTTTAAAACAGGGCCGAAACACCGGGGAGCTGTTTTTT. This chain uses TRBV27 with TRBJ2-2; tentatively, D is TRBD1 (6 bases). Between the trimmed V and J ends, which lost 2 bases and 2 bases, there was a span of 12 bases. The CDR3 has 16 residues. Germline loops: CDR1 MNHEY, CDR2 SMNVEV (reference sequence).

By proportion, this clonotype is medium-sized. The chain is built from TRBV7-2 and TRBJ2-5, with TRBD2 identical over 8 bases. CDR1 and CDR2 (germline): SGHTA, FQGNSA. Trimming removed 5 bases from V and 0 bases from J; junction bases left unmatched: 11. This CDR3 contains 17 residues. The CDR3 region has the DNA TGTGCCAGCAGCCCCCGGGGAGGCGGGGGGTACCAAGAGACCCAGTACTTC. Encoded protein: CASSPRGGGGYQETQYF.

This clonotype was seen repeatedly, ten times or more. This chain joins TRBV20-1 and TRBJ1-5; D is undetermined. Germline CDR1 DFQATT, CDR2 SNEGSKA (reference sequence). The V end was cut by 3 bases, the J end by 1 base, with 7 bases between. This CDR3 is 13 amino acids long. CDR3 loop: CSARSGSNQPQHF. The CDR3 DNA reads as TGCAGTGCTAGGTCGGGGAGCAATCAGCCCCAGCATTTT.

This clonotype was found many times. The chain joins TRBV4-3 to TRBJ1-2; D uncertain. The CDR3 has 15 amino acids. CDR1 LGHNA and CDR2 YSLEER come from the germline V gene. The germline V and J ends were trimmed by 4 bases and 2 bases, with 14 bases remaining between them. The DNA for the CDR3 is TGCGCCAGCAGCCCATCACCGTATTGGAACTATGGCTACACCTTC. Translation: CASSPSPYWNYGYTF.

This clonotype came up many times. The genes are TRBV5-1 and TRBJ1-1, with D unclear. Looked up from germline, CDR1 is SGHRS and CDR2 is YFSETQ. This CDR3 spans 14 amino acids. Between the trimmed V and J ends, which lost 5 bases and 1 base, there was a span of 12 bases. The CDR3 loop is CASSVEAGNTEAFF. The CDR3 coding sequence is TGCGCCAGCAGTGTGGAAGCGGGGAACACTGAAGCTTTCTTT.

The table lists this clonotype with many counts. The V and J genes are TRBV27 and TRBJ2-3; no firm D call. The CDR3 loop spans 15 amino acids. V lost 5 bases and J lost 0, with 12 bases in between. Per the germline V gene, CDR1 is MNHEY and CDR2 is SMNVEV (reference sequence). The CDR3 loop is CASSEERLSTDTQYF. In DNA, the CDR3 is TGTGCCAGCAGTGAGGAAAGACTCAGCACAGATACGCAGTATTTT.

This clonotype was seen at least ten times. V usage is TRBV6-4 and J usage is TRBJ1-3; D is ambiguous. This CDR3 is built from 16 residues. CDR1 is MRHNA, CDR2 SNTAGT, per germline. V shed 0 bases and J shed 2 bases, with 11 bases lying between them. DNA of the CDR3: TGTGCCAGCAGTGACTCGACCGGCGCAGCTGGAAACACCATATATTTT. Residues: CASSDSTGAAGNTIYF.

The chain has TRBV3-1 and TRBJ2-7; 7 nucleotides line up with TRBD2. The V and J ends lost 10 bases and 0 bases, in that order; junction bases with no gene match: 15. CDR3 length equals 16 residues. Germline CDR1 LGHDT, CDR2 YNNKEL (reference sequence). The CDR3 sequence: CATTYPKRGSSYEQYV. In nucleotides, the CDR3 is TGTGCCACCACGTACCCTAAGCGGGGCAGCTCCTACGAGCAGTACGTC.

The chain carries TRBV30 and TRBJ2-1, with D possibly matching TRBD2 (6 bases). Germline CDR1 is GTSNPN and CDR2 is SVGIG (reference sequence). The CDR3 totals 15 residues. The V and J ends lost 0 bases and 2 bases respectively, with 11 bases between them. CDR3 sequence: CAWSVPGDPYNEQFF. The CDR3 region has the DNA TGTGCCTGGAGTGTACCGGGGGACCCCTACAATGAGCAGTTCTTC.

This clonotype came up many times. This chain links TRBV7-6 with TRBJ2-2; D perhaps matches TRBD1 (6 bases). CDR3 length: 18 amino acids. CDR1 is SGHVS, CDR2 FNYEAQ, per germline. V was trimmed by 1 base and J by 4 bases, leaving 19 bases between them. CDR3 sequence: CASSLGTGITASTGELFF. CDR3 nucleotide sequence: TGTGCCAGCAGCTTAGGAACAGGGATTACGGCGAGCACCGGGGAGCTGTTTTTT.

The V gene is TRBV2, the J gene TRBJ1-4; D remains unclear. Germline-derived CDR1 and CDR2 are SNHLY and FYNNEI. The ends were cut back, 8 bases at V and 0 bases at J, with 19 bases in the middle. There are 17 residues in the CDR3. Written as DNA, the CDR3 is TGTGCCAGCGGTGTACGGGAGGATGTTGCAACTAATGAAAAACTGTTTTTT. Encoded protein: CASGVREDVATNEKLFF.

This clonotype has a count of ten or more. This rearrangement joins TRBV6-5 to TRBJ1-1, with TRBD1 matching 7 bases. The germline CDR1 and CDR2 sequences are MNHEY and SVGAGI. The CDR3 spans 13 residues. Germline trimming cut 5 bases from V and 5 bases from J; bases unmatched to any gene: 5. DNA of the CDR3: TGTGCCAGCAGTCCTGGACAGGCGACTGAAGCTTTCTTT. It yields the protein CASSPGQATEAFF.

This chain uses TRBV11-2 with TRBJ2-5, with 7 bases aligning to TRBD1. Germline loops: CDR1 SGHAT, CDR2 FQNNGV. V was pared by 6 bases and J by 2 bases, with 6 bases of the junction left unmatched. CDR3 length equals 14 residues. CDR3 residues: CASRRQGWQETQYF. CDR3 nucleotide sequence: TGTGCCAGCAGGCGACAGGGATGGCAAGAGACCCAGTACTTC.

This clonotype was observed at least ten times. CDR3 DNA: TGTGCCAGCAGTTTAGGGGCTGGGGACTTGGCCAACGTCCTGACTTTC. Protein product: CASSLGAGDLANVLTF. The V and J genes are TRBV12-3 or TRBV12-4 and TRBJ2-6; possible D gene TRBD2, 6 bases. V was shortened by 1 base and J by 6 bases, with 13 bases between the two germline ends. This CDR3 contains 16 residues.

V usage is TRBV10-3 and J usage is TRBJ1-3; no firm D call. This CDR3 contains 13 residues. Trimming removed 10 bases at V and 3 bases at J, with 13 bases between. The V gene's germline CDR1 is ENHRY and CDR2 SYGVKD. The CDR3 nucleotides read TGTGCCACCCGTACGAGGAATGGAAACACCATATATTTT. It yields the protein CATRTRNGNTIYF.

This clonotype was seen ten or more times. Here the CDR3 reads CASSLRGLYGYTF. CDR3 DNA: TGTGCCAGCAGTTTAAGAGGGCTCTATGGCTACACCTTC. V is TRBV27 and J is TRBJ1-2; D gene unclear. CDR1 is MNHEY, CDR2 SMNVEV, per germline (reference sequence). The CDR3 totals 13 residues. V lost 2 bases and J lost 4, with 8 bases in between.

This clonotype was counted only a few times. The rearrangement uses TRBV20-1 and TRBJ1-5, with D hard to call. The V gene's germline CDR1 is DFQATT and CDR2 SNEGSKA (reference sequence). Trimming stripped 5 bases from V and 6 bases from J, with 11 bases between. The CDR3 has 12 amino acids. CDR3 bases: TGCAGTGCTGTGGAGGGCCCTCAGCCCCAGCATTTT. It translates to CSAVEGPQPQHF.

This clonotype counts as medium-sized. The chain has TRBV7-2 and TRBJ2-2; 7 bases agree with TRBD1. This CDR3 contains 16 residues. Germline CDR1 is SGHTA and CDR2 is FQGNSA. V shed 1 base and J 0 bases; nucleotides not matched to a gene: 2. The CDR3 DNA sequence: TGTGCCAGCAGCTTAGTAGGGGGCGCGAACACCGGGGAGCTGTTTTTT. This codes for CASSLVGGANTGELFF.

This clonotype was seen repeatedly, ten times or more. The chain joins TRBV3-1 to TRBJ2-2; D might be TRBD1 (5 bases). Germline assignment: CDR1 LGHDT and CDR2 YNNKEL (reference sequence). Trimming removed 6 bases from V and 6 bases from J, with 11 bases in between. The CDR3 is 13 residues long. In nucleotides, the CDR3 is TGTGCCAGCAGTCTTCTGGGGCCCGGGGAGCTGTTTTTT. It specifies CASSLLGPGELFF.

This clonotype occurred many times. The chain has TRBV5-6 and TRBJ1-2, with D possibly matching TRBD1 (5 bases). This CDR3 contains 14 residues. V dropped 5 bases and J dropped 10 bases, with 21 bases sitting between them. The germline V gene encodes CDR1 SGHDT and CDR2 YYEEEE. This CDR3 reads CASSPLAVGGVYTF. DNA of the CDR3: TGTGCCAGCAGTCCCTTAGCGGTTGGAGGGGTCTACACCTTC.